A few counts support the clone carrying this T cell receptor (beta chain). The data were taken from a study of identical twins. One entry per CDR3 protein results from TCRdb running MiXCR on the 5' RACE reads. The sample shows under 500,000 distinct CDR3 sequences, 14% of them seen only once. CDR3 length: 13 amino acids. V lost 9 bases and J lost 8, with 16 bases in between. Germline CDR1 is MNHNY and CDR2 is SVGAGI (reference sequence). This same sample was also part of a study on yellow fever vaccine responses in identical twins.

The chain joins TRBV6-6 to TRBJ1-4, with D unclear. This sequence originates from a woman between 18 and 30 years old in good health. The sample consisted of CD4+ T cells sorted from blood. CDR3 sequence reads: CASGVDPPEKLFF. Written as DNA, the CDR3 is TGTGCCAGTGGGGTTGACCCTCCCGAAAAACTGTTTTTT.